This TCR beta chain was recovered during a study of T cell changes during pregnancy in multiple sclerosis. TCRdb's copy holds only in-frame clones and misses some; the assay was immunoSEQ multiplex PCR. Among about 45,000 clones listed, just under 95% were seen once. The J segment lost 2 bases and the V segment lost 6 bases, leaving 1 base of the junction unmatched. The CDR3 totals 14 residues. Looked up from germline, CDR1 is SNHLY and CDR2 is FYNNEI. This sequence joins TRBV2 and TRBJ1-1; TRBD1 matches 12 bases. The receptor comes from a female donor with multiple sclerosis, enrolled in a pregnancy study. The specimen was CD4+ T cells from peripheral blood mononuclear cells, collected in the third trimester of pregnancy. CDR3 nucleotides: TGTGCCAGCAGGGGACAGGGGGCTAACACTGAAGCTTTCTTT. It codes for CASRGQGANTEAFF.